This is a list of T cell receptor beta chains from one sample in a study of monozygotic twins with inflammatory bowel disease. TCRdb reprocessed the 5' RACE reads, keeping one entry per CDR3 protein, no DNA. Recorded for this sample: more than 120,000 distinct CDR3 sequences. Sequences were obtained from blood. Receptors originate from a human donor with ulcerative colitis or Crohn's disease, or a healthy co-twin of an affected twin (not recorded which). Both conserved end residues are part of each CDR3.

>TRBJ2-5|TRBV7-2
CASSSLGAQYF
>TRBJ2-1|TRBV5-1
CASSSGGPNEQFF
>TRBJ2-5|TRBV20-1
CSARDGTRLQETQYF
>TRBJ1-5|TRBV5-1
CASSLGTADQPQHF
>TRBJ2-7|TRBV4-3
CASSQGEGEQYF
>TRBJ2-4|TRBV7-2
CASSSRGQGVYIQYF
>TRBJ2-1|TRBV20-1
CSARPGARNNEQFF
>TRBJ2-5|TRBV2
CASSYRTDKVGETQYF
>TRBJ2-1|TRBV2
CASREREYEQFF
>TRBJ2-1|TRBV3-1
CASSQDVAGRIEQFF
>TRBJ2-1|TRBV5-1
CASSLGGRSYNEQFF
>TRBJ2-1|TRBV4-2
CASSQLGTGGYNEQFF
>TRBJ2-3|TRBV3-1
CASSQTGLSTDTQYF
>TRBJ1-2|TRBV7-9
CASSSGAGAYGYTF
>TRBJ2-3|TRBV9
CASSASTDTQYF
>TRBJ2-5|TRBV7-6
CASSLYGQGLAETQYF
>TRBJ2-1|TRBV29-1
CSVRLAVYNEQFF
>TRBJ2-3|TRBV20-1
CSAGLAGGYTDTQYF
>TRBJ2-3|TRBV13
CASSFQGARADTQYF
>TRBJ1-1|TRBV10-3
CAISVEKNTEAFF
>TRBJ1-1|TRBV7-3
CASSLSGGTTEAFF
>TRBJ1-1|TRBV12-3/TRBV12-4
CASKTQGSQPEAFF
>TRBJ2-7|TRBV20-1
CQVAGEGYEQYF
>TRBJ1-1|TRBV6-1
CASSSGQGLLNTEAFF
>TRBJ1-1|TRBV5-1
CASSLTGADTEAFF
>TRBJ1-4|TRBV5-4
CASSWGQGVEKLFF
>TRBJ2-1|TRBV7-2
CASSPGQGFYNEQFF
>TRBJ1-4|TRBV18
CASSPGTGSEKLFF
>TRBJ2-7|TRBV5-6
CASSLMDSYEQYF
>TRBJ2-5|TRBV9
CASSESGSRGAQYF
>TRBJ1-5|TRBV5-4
CASSPSPLASQPQHF
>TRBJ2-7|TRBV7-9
CASRLTSGGYEQYF
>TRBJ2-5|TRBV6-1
CASKGSGSGEKETQYF
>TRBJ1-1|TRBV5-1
CASSLVAKPTSQNTEAFF
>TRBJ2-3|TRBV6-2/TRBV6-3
CASSYGDTDTQYF
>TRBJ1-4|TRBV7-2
CASSFSQGYEKLFF
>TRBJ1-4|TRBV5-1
CASSLSGEKLFF
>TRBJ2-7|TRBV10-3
CAISREGELYEQYF
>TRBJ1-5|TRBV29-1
CSVRTGFQPQHF
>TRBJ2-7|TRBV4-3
CASSQDPYGAYEQYF
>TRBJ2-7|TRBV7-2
CASSLVWIGQGVEQYF
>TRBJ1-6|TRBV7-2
CASSSRSSYNSPLHF
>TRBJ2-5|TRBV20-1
CSARVLAGGRGETQYF